The sequence of this TCR beta chain was determined in a study of blood T cell repertoires in COVID-19. V shed 4 bases and J shed 0 bases, with 17 bases lying between them. The V gene's germline CDR1 is SGHRS and CDR2 YFSETQ. The CDR3 extends over 17 amino acids. Some clones are missing from TCRdb's copy, which holds only in-frame ones; the method was immunoSEQ multiplex PCR. Here the sample spans just under 60,000 clones, around 88% being singletons. Sequencing was done on a sample of peripheral blood. The receptor comes from a man aged 55 to 69 with acute or convalescent COVID-19. The chain joins TRBV5-1 to TRBJ2-4; a weak D match, TRBD2 (6 bases). The CDR3 nucleotides are TGCGCCAGCAGCCCCGGACTATTCAATCTAGCCAAAAACATTCAGTACTTC. Its protein product is CASSPGLFNLAKNIQYF. The entire variable domain, with the rest obtained from reference TRBV5-1 and TRBJ2-4, is as follows: KAGVTQTPRYLIKTRGQQVTLSCSPISGHRSVSWYQQTPGQGLQFLFEYFSETQRNKGNFPGRFSGRQFSNSRSEMNVSTLELGDSALYLCASSPGLFNLAKNIQYFGAGTRLSVL.